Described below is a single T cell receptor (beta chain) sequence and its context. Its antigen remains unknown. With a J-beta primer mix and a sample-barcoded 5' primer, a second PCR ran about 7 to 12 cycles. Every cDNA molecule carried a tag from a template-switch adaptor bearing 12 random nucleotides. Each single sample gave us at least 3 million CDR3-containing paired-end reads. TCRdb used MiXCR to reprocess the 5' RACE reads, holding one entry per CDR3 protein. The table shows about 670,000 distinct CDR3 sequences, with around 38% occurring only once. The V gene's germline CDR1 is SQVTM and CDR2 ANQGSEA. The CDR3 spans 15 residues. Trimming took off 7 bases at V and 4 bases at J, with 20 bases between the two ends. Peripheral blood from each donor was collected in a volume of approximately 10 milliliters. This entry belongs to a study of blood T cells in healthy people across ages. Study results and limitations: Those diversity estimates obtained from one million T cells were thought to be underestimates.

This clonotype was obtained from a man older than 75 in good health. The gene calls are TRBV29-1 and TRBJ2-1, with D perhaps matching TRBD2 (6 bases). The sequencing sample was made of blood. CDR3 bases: TGCAGCGCCACCCGGGGGTACGGTGAATACAATGAGCAGTTCTTC. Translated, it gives CSATRGYGEYNEQFF.